The 18 T cell receptor beta chains below all came from one sample that was sequenced in a study of cytomegalovirus exposure and HLA in healthy donors (dated by TCRdb to the late 2010s). Library construction relied on the immunoSEQ multiplex PCR assay. A mixture of 60 forward primers for TCR Vbeta segments and 13 reverse primers for TCR Jbeta segments was used in the multiplex PCR. Held by TCRdb, this immuneACCESS table contains in-frame sequences only and omits some clones. Under half of the omission traces to an unresolved V gene where checked; the cause of the rest is unknown. This sample gives 150,000 to 200,000 clones in total; about 81% of them show up just once. The top ten constitute 2% to 2.5% of the sample. The specimen sequenced was PBMCs. Receptors originate from a woman between 25 and 40 years old in good health and CMV-seronegative.

The rearrangement uses TRBV6-1 and TRBJ2-2; the D gene is possibly TRBD1 (5 bases). CDR1 is MNHNS and CDR2 is SASEGT in the germline V gene. V lost 4 bases to trimming and J lost 7 bases, with 13 bases between them. The CDR3 extends over 14 amino acids. The CDR3 DNA follows: TGTGCCAGCAGTGGGGTCAGGGTTGGCGGGGAGCTGTTTTTT. Encoded protein: CASSGVRVGGELFF.

This clone was recorded only once. This chain uses TRBV10-3 with TRBJ2-5; D perhaps matches TRBD2 (6 bases). Germline V gives CDR1 ENHRY, CDR2 SYGVKD. The CDR3 spans 14 residues. Trimming removed 3 bases at V and 4 bases at J, with 12 bases between. CDR3 nucleotides: TGTGCCATCAGTGACGCGGGACTTGGAGAGACCCAGTACTTC. Translating gives CAISDAGLGETQYF.

CDR3 in DNA: TGTGCCACCAGCAGAGGGCAGGGAGGGCGCACAGATACGCAGTATTTT. Its protein is CATSRGQGGRTDTQYF. This sequence joins TRBV15 and TRBJ2-3; 7 positions agree with TRBD2. CDR3 length equals 16 residues. Germline lookup yields CDR1 LNHNV and CDR2 YYDKDF (reference sequence). Unmatched junction bases numbered 5, after V lost 1 base and J lost 1 base.

The chain recombines TRBV19 with TRBJ1-6; D ambiguous. V lost 2 bases and J lost 7, with 12 bases in between. CDR1 and CDR2 (germline): LNHDA, SQIVND (reference sequence). There are 15 residues in the CDR3. The CDR3 nucleotides read TGTGCCAGTAGTATATTAGCGGGTGGGAATTCACCCCTCCACTTT. This gives the protein CASSILAGGNSPLHF.

The chain has TRBV18 and TRBJ2-1; possibly TRBD2 for D (5 bases). Germline assignment: CDR1 KGHSH and CDR2 LQKENI. The CDR3 spans 15 residues. Between the trimmed V and J ends, which lost 5 bases and 8 bases, there was a span of 19 bases. The CDR3 loop reads CASSSGILSGDEQFF. CDR3 in DNA: TGTGCCAGCTCATCCGGGATTTTGAGCGGAGATGAGCAGTTCTTC.

The chain is built from TRBV18 and TRBJ2-5, with 8 bases lining up with TRBD2. This CDR3 is built from 16 residues. The germline CDR1 and CDR2 sequences are KGHSH and LQKENI. V shed 0 bases and J 4 bases; nucleotides not matched to a gene: 7. This chain's CDR3 is CASSPPPGGPGETQYF. CDR3 sequence (DNA): TGTGCCAGCTCACCACCCCCGGGGGGGCCAGGAGAGACCCAGTACTTC.

For this clone: An end of the junction does not agree with germline; a read error may underlie this. The chain joins TRBV7-9 to TRBJ1-2, with D hard to call. In germline, CDR1 is SEHNR, CDR2 FQNEAQ (reference sequence). This CDR3 has 12 amino acids. The CDR3 DNA reads TGTTCCAGCTTTGGAGGAGGCTATGGCTACACCTTC. Its translation: CSSFGGGYGYTF.

The chain links TRBV5-4 to TRBJ2-5; maybe TRBD2 (7 bases). The V gene's germline CDR1 is SGHNT and CDR2 YYREEE (reference sequence). CDR3 length equals 14 residues. The germline V and J ends were trimmed by 2 bases and 5 bases, with 13 bases remaining between them. The CDR3 DNA reads as TGTGCCAGCAGCTTTGGGGGGGCCGTTGAGACCCAGTACTTC. Translating gives CASSFGGAVETQYF.

V is TRBV6-5 and J is TRBJ2-5, with TRBD2 matching over 10 bases. The CDR3 has 16 amino acids. Germline assignment: CDR1 MNHEY and CDR2 SVGAGI. Trimming at V came to 0 bases and at J to 2 bases, leaving 3 bases not matched to a gene. The CDR3 loop is CASSYSKLAGQETQYF. CDR3 nucleotides: TGTGCCAGCAGTTACTCGAAACTAGCGGGGCAAGAGACCCAGTACTTC.

This clone was counted only a few times. The V and J genes are TRBV7-9 and TRBJ2-1; D remains ambiguous. V lost 3 bases, J lost 7 bases, and 7 bases lay in between. The CDR3 length is 12 residues. Germline V gene lookup returns CDR1 SEHNR and CDR2 FQNEAQ (reference sequence). Written as DNA, the CDR3 is TGTGCCAGCAGCTTTTTGAGGAATGAGCAGTTCTTC. Protein sequence: CASSFLRNEQFF.

This clone occurred once. The V gene is TRBV27, the J gene TRBJ2-1; 13 bases line up with TRBD2. The CDR3 spans 16 residues. V shed 3 bases, J shed 6 bases, and the junction held 5 bases outside the gene matches. CDR1 and CDR2 (germline): MNHEY, SMNVEV (reference sequence). Here the CDR3 DNA reads TGTGCCAGCAGTTTCCCAACTAGCGGGAGGGCCAATGAGCAGTTCTTC. It translates to CASSFPTSGRANEQFF.

The chain links TRBV13 to TRBJ2-3; D unclear. CDR3 length: 17 amino acids. V lost 2 bases and J lost 0, with 15 bases in between. In germline, CDR1 is PRHDT, CDR2 FYEKMQ (reference sequence). The CDR3 is CASSLKAGSTSTDTQYF. CDR3 bases: TGTGCCAGCAGCTTAAAAGCAGGCAGTACTAGCACAGATACGCAGTATTTT.

V and J are TRBV5-1 and TRBJ2-1; 8 nucleotides align to TRBD2. Germline loops: CDR1 SGHRS, CDR2 YFSETQ. The CDR3 has 18 amino acids. V shed 1 base and J 3 bases; nucleotides not matched to a gene: 12. In DNA form, the CDR3 reads TGCGCCAGCAGCTTGCCCCCCCTCGGGCGGGGGGTCTACAATGAGCAGTTCTTC. Protein: CASSLPPLGRGVYNEQFF.

The chain carries TRBV7-2 and TRBJ2-5, with 11 bases fitting TRBD2. The V segment lost 3 bases and the J segment 4 bases; nucleotides outside the gene matches: 4. Germline loops: CDR1 SGHTA, CDR2 FQGNSA. The CDR3 runs 15 residues. In DNA, the CDR3 is TGTGCCAGCAGCTTTAGCGGGGGGGTCGGAGAGACCCAGTACTTC. Amino acid sequence: CASSFSGGVGETQYF.

CDR3 protein: CASSPWTSGGASGSKNIQYF. CDR3 sequence (DNA): TGTGCCAGCTCACCTTGGACTAGCGGGGGGGCCTCAGGGTCCAAAAACATTCAGTACTTC. This chain joins TRBV18 and TRBJ2-4; 15 nucleotides agree with TRBD2. Looked up from germline, CDR1 is KGHSH and CDR2 is LQKENI. J was trimmed by 2 bases and V by 3 bases; bases with no gene match: 11. The CDR3 runs to 20 residues.

The chain is built from TRBV25-1 and TRBJ2-7, with TRBD2 identical over 7 bases. With V trimmed by 1 base and J by 1 base, 7 bases remained unmatched. Per germline, CDR1 MGHDK and CDR2 SYGVNS. This CDR3 region has 16 residues. The CDR3 DNA follows: TGTGCCAGCAGTGAATTGGCGGGAGCCGGATCCTACGAGCAGTACTTC. It codes for CASSELAGAGSYEQYF.

The chain couples TRBV5-1 to TRBJ1-1, with 11 bases fitting TRBD1. Germline V gene lookup returns CDR1 SGHRS and CDR2 YFSETQ. The CDR3 runs 14 residues. V shed 3 bases, J shed 7 bases, and the junction held 5 bases outside the gene matches. The CDR3 nucleotides read TGCGCCAGCAGCTGGGGACAGGGGGTTAGTGAAGCTTTCTTT. This translates into CASSWGQGVSEAFF.

In its sample, this clone was seen once. The chain combines TRBV28 with TRBJ2-1; D is possibly TRBD2 (6 bases). Trimming took off 3 bases at V and 0 bases at J, with 12 bases between the two ends. There are 16 residues in the CDR3. The germline V gene encodes CDR1 MDHEN and CDR2 SYDVKM. Here the CDR3 reads CASSFRGEISYNEQFF. The DNA for the CDR3 is TGTGCCAGCAGTTTCCGCGGGGAGATCTCCTACAATGAGCAGTTCTTC.